This is a list of T cell receptor beta chains from one sample in a study of T cell changes during pregnancy in multiple sclerosis. Some clones are missing from TCRdb's copy, which holds only in-frame ones; the method was immunoSEQ multiplex PCR. The data show 55,000 to 65,000 clones, under 95% seen once. This sample comprised peripheral blood, obtained in the first trimester of pregnancy. These receptors were obtained from a female donor in good health, enrolled as a control in a pregnancy study. Both conserved end residues are part of each CDR3. The D gene is left open where the match is weak. Only part of the rows carry a size: once, few, many, or a class if the clone is expanded.

V gene	D gene	J gene	clone size	CDR3 protein	CDR3 DNA
TRBV7-9	-	TRBJ1-1	-	CASSFGVHTEAFF	TGTGCCAGCAGCTTCGGGGTTCACACTGAAGCTTTCTTT
TRBV10-3	-	TRBJ2-3	-	CAIKEGGTDTQYF	TGTGCCATCAAGGAGGGAGGCACAGATACGCAGTATTTT
TRBV5-5	TRBD2	TRBJ2-2	-	CASSFTSGRDTGELFF	TGTGCCAGCAGCTTCACTAGCGGGAGAGACACCGGGGAGCTGTTTTTT
TRBV27	-	TRBJ2-1	-	CASRQGNEQFF	TGTGCCAGCAGACAGGGAAATGAGCAGTTCTTC
TRBV5-1	TRBD1	TRBJ1-2	-	CASSATGGIGYTF	TGCGCCAGCAGCGCAACAGGGGGCATAGGCTACACCTTC
TRBV29-1	-	TRBJ1-2	-	CSFVGGGRDYGYTF	TGCAGCTTCGTCGGGGGGGGTCGGGACTATGGCTACACCTTC
TRBV5-1	-	TRBJ1-1	-	CASSIQSMNTEAFF	TGCGCCAGCAGCATTCAGTCCATGAACACTGAAGCTTTCTTT
TRBV6-1	-	TRBJ1-4	-	CASCKRTFNEKLFF	TGTGCCAGCTGCAAGCGGACGTTTAATGAAAAACTGTTTTTT
TRBV19	TRBD1	TRBJ2-5	once	CASSTSGGPETQYF	TGTGCCAGTAGTACCTCAGGGGGCCCAGAGACCCAGTACTTC
TRBV19	TRBD1	TRBJ1-2	once	CASTQGARGGYTF	TGTGCCAGTACCCAGGGGGCCCGAGGTGGCTACACCTTC
TRBV6-5	-	TRBJ2-3	-	CASSYFLASTDTQYF	TGTGCCAGCAGTTACTTCCTAGCGAGCACAGATACGCAGTATTTT
TRBV7-9	TRBD2	TRBJ2-1	-	CASYSSGGLNEQFF	TGTGCCAGCTACTCGAGCGGGGGGCTAAATGAGCAGTTCTTC
TRBV7-2	TRBD1	TRBJ2-7	once	CASSYSGTGVSYEQYF	TGTGCCAGCAGCTACTCCGGGACAGGGGTCTCCTACGAGCAGTACTTC
TRBV7-9	-	TRBJ1-1	-	CASSPGWGEDTEAFF	TGTGCCAGCAGCCCCGGGTGGGGGGAGGACACTGAAGCTTTCTTT
TRBV11-2	-	TRBJ1-6	-	CASSLVGGLGSSYNSPLHF	TGTGCCAGCAGCTTAGTTGGGGGGTTGGGAAGCTCCTATAATTCACCCCTCCACTTT
TRBV7-2	TRBD1	TRBJ2-5	medium-sized	CASSLGTEETQYF	TGTGCCAGCAGCCTCGGGACAGAAGAGACCCAGTACTTC
TRBV19	-	TRBJ2-6	-	CASSIQGSSGANVLTF	TGTGCCAGTAGTATTCAGGGGTCCTCTGGGGCCAACGTCCTGACTTTC
TRBV18	TRBD2	TRBJ2-7	-	CASSPPPAGGEQYF	TGTGCCAGCTCACCACCCCCCGCGGGGGGCGAGCAGTACTTC
TRBV5-6	TRBD1	TRBJ1-1	-	CASFPAGGYTEAFF	TGTGCCAGCTTCCCGGCAGGGGGGTACACTGAAGCTTTCTTT
TRBV30	-	TRBJ1-5	-	CAWSVYRGGSQPQHF	TGTGCCTGGAGTGTATACCGGGGAGGGAGTCAGCCCCAGCATTTT
TRBV28	TRBD1	TRBJ2-5	-	CASSSTGGGETQYF	TGTGCCAGCAGTTCGACAGGGGGTGGGGAGACCCAGTACTTC
TRBV9	-	TRBJ1-2	-	CASSYNEGYGYTF	TGTGCCAGCAGCTACAATGAGGGCTATGGCTACACCTTC
TRBV4-3	TRBD1	TRBJ2-1	-	CASSRTTGGSYNEQFF	TGCGCCAGCAGCCGCACCACAGGGGGGTCCTACAATGAGCAGTTCTTC
TRBV28	-	TRBJ1-2	-	CASRVGGEDYGYTF	TGTGCCAGCAGGGTGGGCGGGGAGGACTATGGCTACACCTTC
TRBV10-3	TRBD1	TRBJ2-3	-	CAISRQQGGNTDTQYF	TGTGCCATCAGTAGACAACAGGGGGGAAACACAGATACGCAGTATTTT